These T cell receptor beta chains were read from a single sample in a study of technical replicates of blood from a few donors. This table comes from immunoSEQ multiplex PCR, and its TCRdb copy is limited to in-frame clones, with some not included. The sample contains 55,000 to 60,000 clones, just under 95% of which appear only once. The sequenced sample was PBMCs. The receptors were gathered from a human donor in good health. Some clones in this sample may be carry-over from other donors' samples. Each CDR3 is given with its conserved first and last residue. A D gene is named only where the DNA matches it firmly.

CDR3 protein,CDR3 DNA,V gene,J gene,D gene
CVTHQSSYEQYF,TGTGTGACACATCAAAGCTCCTACGAGCAGTACTTC,TRBV28,TRBJ2-7,-
CASSRGESRSYGYTF,TGTGCCAGCAGTCGGGGGGAATCGCGGTCTTATGGCTACACCTTC,TRBV28,TRBJ1-2,-
CASNLWSTNYGYTF,TGTGCCAGTAACCTATGGTCAACCAACTATGGCTACACCTTC,TRBV5-4,TRBJ1-2,-
CASSQAGTGGFGELFF,TGTGCCAGCAGCCAAGCCGGGACAGGGGGATTCGGGGAGCTGTTTTTT,TRBV4-2,TRBJ2-2,TRBD1
CAWSEGQGYEQYF,TGTGCCTGGAGTGAGGGACAGGGTTACGAGCAGTACTTC,TRBV30,TRBJ2-7,TRBD1
CSVGDLAGWRTGELFF,TGCAGCGTCGGGGATTTAGCGGGGTGGAGAACCGGGGAGCTGTTTTTT,TRBV29-1,TRBJ2-2,TRBD2
CASSPGASSYNSPLHF,TGTGCCAGCAGCCCTGGGGCGAGCTCCTATAATTCACCCCTCCACTTT,TRBV5-4,TRBJ1-6,-
CASSPWTGEDPEAFF,TGTGCCAGCAGCCCCTGGACAGGGGAGGATCCTGAAGCTTTCTTT,TRBV7-9,TRBJ1-1,TRBD1
CASSSPGQGRTDTQYF,TGTGCCAGCAGCTCGCCTGGACAGGGGCGCACAGATACGCAGTATTTT,TRBV7-8,TRBJ2-3,TRBD1
CASSVLESSYNSPLHF,TGTGCCAGCAGCGTGTTAGAGAGCTCCTATAATTCACCCCTCCACTTT,TRBV9,TRBJ1-6,-